This T cell receptor beta chain was identified in a study of low-dose radiotherapy and immunotherapy resistance in tumors. About the research overall: Cohort 2, a group dosed every two weeks at 1 Gy per fraction, received 13 Gy in total over 26 weeks.

This clonotype was counted at least ten times. Trimming stripped 4 bases from V and 0 bases from J, with 17 bases between. The germline CDR1 and CDR2 sequences are SGHTA and FQGNSA. This CDR3 region has 17 residues. Both TCRalpha and TCRbeta chains were reverse transcribed with V-gene-specific primers. With a V-primer adapter and a constant-region primer, TCRs were amplified for roughly 21 PCR cycles. Following isolation, mRNA was amplified via in vitro transcription. TCRdb reanalysed the reads using MiXCR and keeps one entry per CDR3 protein. The data hold about 60,000 distinct CDR3 sequences, with 25% observed a single time. Sample time point: before trial treatment. Donors received nivolumab, ipilimumab, aspirin, low-dose cyclophosphamide and low-dose radiotherapy.

V gene TRBV7-2 combines with J gene TRBJ2-3; D is perhaps TRBD2 (6 bases). The sequence derives from a male donor with prostate cancer. The source was PBMCs, collected before treatment. This CDR3 reads CASSSPLAWTSTDTQYF. The CDR3 DNA reads as TGTGCCAGCAGCTCGCCTCTAGCGTGGACGAGCACAGATACGCAGTATTTT.